The 23 T cell receptor beta chains below all came from one sample that was sequenced in a study of human T cells and chemical hapten exposure. A single record per CDR3 protein comes from TCRdb applying MiXCR to the RACE reads. The table shows 380,000 or so distinct CDR3 sequences, with around 5.5% occurring only once. This sample's time point: pre-sensitization, week 0. Regarding treatment: therapeutic diphenylcyclopropenone sensitization with weekly scalp DPC. The sequencing here drew on whole blood, taken in connection with sensitization to the hapten diphenylcyclopropenone (DPC). Receptor source: a woman between 18 and 29 years old with alopecia areata. Some clones in this sample may be carry-over from other donors' samples.

V is TRBV29-1 and J is TRBJ1-1, with unresolved D. The CDR3 has 14 residues. Germline V gene sequence: CDR1 SQVTM, CDR2 ANQGSEA. Trimming removed 5 bases at V and 1 base at J, with 14 bases between. The CDR3 sequence: CSVPLVGGNTEAFF. Here the CDR3 DNA reads TGCAGCGTTCCTCTCGTAGGCGGGAACACTGAAGCTTTCTTT.

This clonotype was recorded many times. V and J are TRBV7-6 and TRBJ2-5; 8 bases agree with TRBD1. CDR1 SGHVS and CDR2 FNYEAQ come from the germline V gene. Trimming at V came to 5 bases and at J to 1 base, leaving 9 bases not matched to a gene. The CDR3 extends over 16 amino acids. The CDR3 region has the DNA TGTGCCAGCAGCCAAGGCAGGGGGCTGTCCCAAGAGACCCAGTACTTC. Protein: CASSQGRGLSQETQYF.

This chain joins TRBV13 and TRBJ2-5; weak D call: TRBD1 (6 bases). V was cut by 5 bases and J by 5 bases, with 15 bases left in between. Germline CDR1 and CDR2: PRHDT and FYEKMQ (reference sequence). The CDR3 has 14 amino acids. CDR3 protein: CASSQGTRDETQYF. The DNA of the CDR3 is TGTGCCAGCAGCCAGGGGACGAGAGACGAGACCCAGTACTTC.

This clonotype was observed many times. V and J are TRBV20-1 and TRBJ2-6; the match to TRBD2 covers 10 bases. The germline CDR1 and CDR2 sequences are DFQATT and SNEGSKA (reference sequence). V was pared by 2 bases and J by 3 bases, with 10 bases of the junction left unmatched. The CDR3 totals 18 residues. CDR3 in DNA: TGCAGTGCTAGAAGTCCTAGCGGGGGAAATAGTGGGGCCAACGTCCTGACTTTC. It codes for CSARSPSGGNSGANVLTF.

There are a few counts of this clonotype. CDR3 in DNA: TGTGCCAGCAAGAGGACGGCCAAAAACATTCAGTACTTC. It yields the protein CASKRTAKNIQYF. The rearrangement links TRBV6-2 or TRBV6-3 to TRBJ2-4; D is ambiguous. V was shortened by 7 bases and J by 1 base, with 8 bases between the two germline ends. CDR3 length equals 13 residues. The V gene's germline CDR1 is MNHEY and CDR2 SVGEGT.

This chain links TRBV5-1 with TRBJ2-3; 8 bases fit TRBD1. With 2 bases clipped from V and 1 base from J, the junction kept 6 bases outside the gene matches. CDR1 and CDR2 (germline): SGHRS, YFSETQ. The CDR3 totals 16 residues. The CDR3 nucleotides read TGCGCCAGCAGCTTCCCTGCGACAGGGGGCACAGATACGCAGTATTTT. Translated: CASSFPATGGTDTQYF.

The V call is TRBV5-1, the J call TRBJ2-5; TRBD1 or TRBD2 may be the D gene (6 bases each). Germline CDR1 and CDR2: SGHRS and YFSETQ. The CDR3 spans 14 residues. V lost 4 bases to trimming and J lost 0 bases, with 10 bases between them. The CDR3 loop reads CASSRGEYQETQYF. CDR3 sequence (DNA): TGCGCCAGCAGCAGGGGGGAGTACCAAGAGACCCAGTACTTC.

The table lists this clonotype with a few counts. The chain uses TRBV29-1 and TRBJ2-5; 9 positions agree with TRBD1. The length of the CDR3 is 16 residues. J gave up 6 bases and V 2 bases, and 13 bases lay outside the gene matches. In germline, CDR1 is SQVTM, CDR2 ANQGSEA. For the CDR3, the DNA is TGCAGCGTTGAAACATGGAAACAGGGGGCGAGGAAGACCCAGTACTTC. Protein product: CSVETWKQGARKTQYF.

This clonotype has ten or more counts. The V and J genes are TRBV27 and TRBJ1-1; TRBD1 might be the D (5 bases). V lost 2 bases, J lost 8 bases, and 12 bases lay in between. The CDR3 extends over 13 amino acids. Germline CDR1 MNHEY, CDR2 SMNVEV (reference sequence). CDR3 in amino acids: CASSLAGTPEAFF. CDR3 coding DNA: TGTGCCAGCAGTTTAGCCGGGACTCCAGAAGCTTTCTTT.

The V and J genes are TRBV7-3 and TRBJ1-1, with unresolved D. The germline V and J ends were trimmed by 2 bases and 4 bases, with 11 bases remaining between them. The CDR3 runs 14 residues. Looked up from germline, CDR1 is SGHTA and CDR2 is FQGTGA. CDR3 nucleotides: TGTGCCAGCAGCTTAGGCCCCGGATCCACTGAAGCTTTCTTT. Its protein product is CASSLGPGSTEAFF.

Notes on this clonotype: The junction departs from germline at one end; a sequencing error may be responsible. The gene calls are TRBV5-6 and TRBJ1-6; D remains unclear. Germline loops: CDR1 SGHDT, CDR2 YYEEEE. CDR3 size: 14 residues. The CDR3 here is CAGSLLELHSPLHF. The CDR3 DNA sequence: TGTGCCGGCAGCTTGCTGGAACTACATTCACCCCTCCACTTT.

This clonotype was observed at least ten times. This chain joins TRBV28 and TRBJ2-7; 9 nucleotides agree with TRBD1. With V trimmed by 10 bases and J by 0 bases, 7 bases remained unmatched. CDR3 length: 14 residues. Germline-derived CDR1 and CDR2 are MDHEN and SYDVKM. For the CDR3, the DNA is TGTGCCACCGTCGGACAGGGGAGCTCCTACGAGCAGTACTTC. As protein: CATVGQGSSYEQYF.

The table lists this clonotype with a few counts. The rearrangement uses TRBV9 and TRBJ1-6, with D tentatively TRBD1 (5 bases). The V gene lost 3 bases and the J gene lost 6 bases, with 16 bases spanning the gap. Germline V CDR1 and CDR2: SGDLS, YYNGEE. The CDR3 sequence is 16 residues long. CDR3 bases: TGTGCCAGCAGCGCGGGCGGGGCCAGAGGTAATTCACCCCTCCACTTT. It specifies CASSAGGARGNSPLHF. The full variable domain, completed using reference TRBV9 and TRBJ1-6, is DSGVTQTPKHLITATGQRVTLRCSPRSGDLSVYWYQQSLDQGLQFLIQYYNGEERAKGNILERFSAQQFPDLHSELNLSSLELGDSALYFCASSAGGARGNSPLHFGNGTRLTVT.

The chain uses TRBV2 and TRBJ1-6; TRBD1 agrees at 7 bases. The trim removed 6 bases at V and 4 bases at J, leaving 3 bases unmatched. CDR3 length equals 14 residues. The V gene's germline CDR1 is SNHLY and CDR2 FYNNEI. DNA for the CDR3: TGTGCCAGCAGGCCAGGGGGGTATAATTCACCCCTCCACTTT. It translates to CASRPGGYNSPLHF.

This clonotype has just a few counts. V gene TRBV18 combines with J gene TRBJ2-5; D is unresolved. CDR1 is KGHSH, CDR2 LQKENI, per germline. The V and J ends lost 5 bases and 1 base respectively, with 17 bases between them. The CDR3 loop spans 16 amino acids. This chain's CDR3 is CASSIGSLQVQETQYF. CDR3 coding DNA: TGTGCCAGCTCAATAGGTAGCCTCCAGGTCCAAGAGACCCAGTACTTC.

A few counts support this clonotype. The chain combines TRBV20-1 with TRBJ2-2, with 8 bases identical to TRBD2. V lost 0 bases to trimming and J lost 3 bases; unmatched junction nucleotides: 15. The CDR3 sequence is 19 residues long. Germline V lookup: CDR1 DFQATT, CDR2 SNEGSKA (reference sequence). In DNA form, the CDR3 reads TGCAGTGCTAGAGATCCGGGCAATAGCGGGAACGGGGACACCGGGGAGCTGTTTTTT. It encodes CSARDPGNSGNGDTGELFF.

The table lists this clonotype with many counts. The rearrangement uses TRBV6-5 and TRBJ2-3; TRBD1 aligns across 7 bases. Trimming removed 2 bases from V and 3 bases from J; junction bases left unmatched: 5. Looked up from germline, CDR1 is MNHEY and CDR2 is SVGAGI. CDR3 length: 15 amino acids. Here the CDR3 reads CASSYGDSGTDTQYF. The CDR3 coding sequence is TGTGCCAGCAGTTACGGGGACAGCGGAACAGATACGCAGTATTTT.

This clonotype was seen more than once but under ten times. The chain is built from TRBV4-3 and TRBJ1-1; D is perhaps TRBD1 (5 bases). This CDR3 has 15 residues. Germline CDR1 LGHNA, CDR2 YSLEER. V lost 0 bases and J lost 1, with 9 bases in between. The DNA of the CDR3 is TGCGCCAGCAGCCAAGATCAGGGCTGGAACACTGAAGCTTTCTTT. Protein product: CASSQDQGWNTEAFF.

This clonotype was recorded at least ten times. J is TRBJ2-2 and V is TRBV12-3 or TRBV12-4; D is undetermined. Between the trimmed V and J ends, which lost 1 base and 0 bases, there was a span of 6 bases. This CDR3 is 15 amino acids long. For the CDR3, the DNA is TGTGCCAGCAGTTTAGAACACTCGAACACCGGGGAGCTGTTTTTT. The encoded protein is CASSLEHSNTGELFF.

The table lists this clonotype with a few counts. The chain recombines TRBV6-4 with TRBJ2-1, with D perhaps matching TRBD2 (7 bases). This CDR3 is 16 amino acids long. Looked up from germline, CDR1 is MRHNA and CDR2 is SNTAGT. Trimming pared 7 bases from V and 4 bases from J, leaving 20 bases between. The CDR3 nucleotides read TGTGCCAGCACCCTCAAAAAGGGGGGGGCTTACAATGAGCAGTTCTTC. Translated, it gives CASTLKKGGAYNEQFF.

CDR3 amino acids: CASSIRVGGYGYTF. The DNA for the CDR3 is TGTGCCAGCAGCATAAGGGTTGGTGGCTATGGCTACACCTTC. The chain carries TRBV12-3 or TRBV12-4 and TRBJ1-2; D uncertain. There are 14 residues in the CDR3. V lost 6 bases to trimming and J lost 4 bases, with 15 bases between them.

V usage is TRBV6-5 and J usage is TRBJ2-2; D uncertain. The CDR3 has 15 residues. Trimming pared 0 bases from V and 4 bases from J, leaving 9 bases between. Germline V gene sequence: CDR1 MNHEY, CDR2 SVGAGI. The CDR3: CASSYSEGFTGELFF. The CDR3 DNA is TGTGCCAGCAGTTACTCGGAAGGTTTCACCGGGGAGCTGTTTTTT.

V is TRBV15 and J is TRBJ1-1; the D is unclear. Germline V gene sequence: CDR1 LNHNV, CDR2 YYDKDF (reference sequence). Trimming pared 0 bases from V and 7 bases from J, leaving 9 bases between. This CDR3 has 13 amino acids. The CDR3 reads CATSRDLGLEAFF. CDR3 DNA sequence: TGTGCCACCAGCAGAGATCTCGGCCTTGAAGCTTTCTTT.